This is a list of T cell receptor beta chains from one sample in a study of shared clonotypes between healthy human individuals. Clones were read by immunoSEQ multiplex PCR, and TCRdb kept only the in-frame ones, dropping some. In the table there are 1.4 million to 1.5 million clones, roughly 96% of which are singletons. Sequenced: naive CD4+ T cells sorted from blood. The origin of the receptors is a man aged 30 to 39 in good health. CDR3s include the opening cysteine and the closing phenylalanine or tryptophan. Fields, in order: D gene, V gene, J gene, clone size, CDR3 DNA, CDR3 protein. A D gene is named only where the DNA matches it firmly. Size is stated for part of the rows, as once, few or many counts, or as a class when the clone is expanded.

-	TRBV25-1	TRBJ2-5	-	TGTGCCAGCAGTGAATTCGTGGGCGGACAAGAGACCCAGTACTTC	CASSEFVGGQETQYF
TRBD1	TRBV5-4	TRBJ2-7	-	TGTGCCAGCAGCTTGGGAGGGGACAGGGGGCTCGACGAGCAGTACTTC	CASSLGGDRGLDEQYF
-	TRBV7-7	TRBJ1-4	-	TGTGCTAGCAGCCTTGACGGGGGGGGCGGTAATGAAAAACTGTTTTTT	CASSLDGGGGNEKLFF
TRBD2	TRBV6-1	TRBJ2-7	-	TGTGCCAGCAGTCGGGGGGTTACATCCTACGAGCAGTACTTC	CASSRGVTSYEQYF
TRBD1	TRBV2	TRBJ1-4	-	TGTGCCAGCAGTGTTTATGGGGGACAGGGCAATGAAAAACTGTTTTTT	CASSVYGGQGNEKLFF
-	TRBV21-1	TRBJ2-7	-	TGTGCCAGCAGCCCCTACTACGAGCAGTACTTC	CASSPYYEQYF
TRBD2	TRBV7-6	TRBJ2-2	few	TGTGCCAGCAGCCTAGGGACTAGCGGGAGCACCGGGGAGCTGTTTTTT	CASSLGTSGSTGELFF
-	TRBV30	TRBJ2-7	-	TGTGCCTGGAGTACCCATCCCGTCGAGCAGTACTTC	CAWSTHPVEQYF
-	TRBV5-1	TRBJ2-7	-	TGCGCCAGCAGCTTCAATACCTACGAGCAGTACTTC	CASSFNTYEQYF
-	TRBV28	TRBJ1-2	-	TGTGCCAGCAGTGGACAGCCCTATGGCTACACCTTC	CASSGQPYGYTF
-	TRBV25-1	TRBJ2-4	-	TGTGCCAGCAGTGAAGGTGGACTCCTGGGGATTCAGTACTTC	CASSEGGLLGIQYF
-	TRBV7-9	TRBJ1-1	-	TGTGCCAGCGGGGGCACGTACACTGAAGCTTTCTTT	CASGGTYTEAFF
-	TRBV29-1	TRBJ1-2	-	TGCAGCGTTGTTGGGGGGGCGCTTGGCTACACCTTC	CSVVGGALGYTF
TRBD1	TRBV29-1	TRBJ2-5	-	TGCAGCGTCAGGGGGCGCACAGAGACCCAGTACTTC	CSVRGRTETQYF
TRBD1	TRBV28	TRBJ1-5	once	TGTGCCAGCAGTTTTAGGGGATACAGGGGGAGCAATCAGCCCCAGCATTTT	CASSFRGYRGSNQPQHF
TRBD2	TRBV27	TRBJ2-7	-	TGTGCCAGCAGCTCAAGACCGGGACTAGCGGGAGGATTAGGGCCCTACGAGCAGTACTTC	CASSSRPGLAGGLGPYEQYF
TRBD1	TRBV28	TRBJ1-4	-	TGTGCCAGCAGGGCCTACAGGGGGCTTAATGAAAAACTGTTTTTT	CASRAYRGLNEKLFF
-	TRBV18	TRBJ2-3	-	TGTGCCAGCTCACCACAGTCGACTAGTTTCACAGATACGCAGTATTTT	CASSPQSTSFTDTQYF
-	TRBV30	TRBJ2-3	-	TGTGCCTGGAGTCGACCCCTATTGCGCACAGATACGCAGTATTTT	CAWSRPLLRTDTQYF
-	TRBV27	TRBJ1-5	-	TGTGCCAGCAGCCCCGACCGCTTTTTGCCCCAGCATTTT	CASSPDRFLPQHF